This T cell receptor (beta chain) originates from a study of cytomegalovirus exposure and HLA in healthy donors. Study in general: A prior study identified just under 120 million unique TCR beta sequences from 200 million or so T cells. Genetic ancestry analysis placed around four fifths of the approximately 390 donors that were genotyped in the Caucasian-associated cluster. General study findings and limits: Most of the TCR beta V segments (in an earlier analysis) were productive either about 87% or about 30% of the time.

Note on this clone: Its antigen remains unknown.

In germline, CDR1 is SGHRS, CDR2 YFSETQ. Trimming shortened V by 4 bases and J by 3 bases, and 11 bases separated the two germline ends. This CDR3 comprises 14 residues. PCR primers comprised 60 Vbeta and 13 Jbeta primers. Authors' data handling: Unique TCR beta chains totaled roughly 80 million in a later count, with approximately 11 million of them shared. Some clones are missing from TCRdb's copy, which holds only in-frame ones; the method was immunoSEQ multiplex PCR. V and J calls and clone size are copied from that table; D and trimming were computed from the DNA. The profile shows around 150,000 clones, over 75% of them singletons.

This sequence joins TRBV5-1 and TRBJ1-3; D perhaps matches TRBD1 (5 bases). Material for sequencing was PBMCs. The source of this sequence is a man aged 45 to 65 in good health and CMV-seropositive. The CDR3 coding sequence is TGCGCCAGCAGCCAGGGATCTTTTGGAAACACCATATATTTT. Protein sequence: CASSQGSFGNTIYF.